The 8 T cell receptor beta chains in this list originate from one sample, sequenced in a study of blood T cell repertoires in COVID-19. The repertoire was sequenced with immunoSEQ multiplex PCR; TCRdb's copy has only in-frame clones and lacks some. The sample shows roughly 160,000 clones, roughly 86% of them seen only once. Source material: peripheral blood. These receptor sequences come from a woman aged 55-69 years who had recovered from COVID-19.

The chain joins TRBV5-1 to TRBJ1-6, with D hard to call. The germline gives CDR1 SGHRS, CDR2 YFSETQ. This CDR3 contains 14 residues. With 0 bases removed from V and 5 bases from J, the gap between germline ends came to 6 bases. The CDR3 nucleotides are TGCGCCAGCAGCTTGGAGACACATAATTCACCCCTCCACTTT. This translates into CASSLETHNSPLHF.

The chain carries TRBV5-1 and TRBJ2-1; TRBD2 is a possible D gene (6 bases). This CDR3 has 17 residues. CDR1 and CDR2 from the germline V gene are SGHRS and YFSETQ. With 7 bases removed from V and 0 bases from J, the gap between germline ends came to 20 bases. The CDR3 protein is CASQKWVLRGSYNEQFF. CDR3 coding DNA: TGCGCCAGCCAGAAGTGGGTACTGCGGGGCTCCTACAATGAGCAGTTCTTC.

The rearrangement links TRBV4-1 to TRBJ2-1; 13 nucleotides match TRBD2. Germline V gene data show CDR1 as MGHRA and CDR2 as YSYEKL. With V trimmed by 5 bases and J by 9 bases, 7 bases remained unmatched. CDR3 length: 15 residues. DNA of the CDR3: TGCGCCAGCAGCTCCGGACTAGCGGGGGTAATTGAGCAGTTCTTC. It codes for CASSSGLAGVIEQFF.

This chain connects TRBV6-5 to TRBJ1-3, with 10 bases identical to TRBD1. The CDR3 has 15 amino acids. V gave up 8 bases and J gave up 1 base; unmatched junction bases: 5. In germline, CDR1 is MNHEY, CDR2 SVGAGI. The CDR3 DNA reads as TGTGCCAGCGGAGGACAGGGGGGATCTGGAAACACCATATATTTT. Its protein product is CASGGQGGSGNTIYF.

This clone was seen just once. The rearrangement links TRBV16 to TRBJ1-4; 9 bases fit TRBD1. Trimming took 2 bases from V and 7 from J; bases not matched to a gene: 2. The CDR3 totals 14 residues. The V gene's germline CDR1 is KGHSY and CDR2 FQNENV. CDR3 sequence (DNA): TGTGCCAGCAGCCAAGTGACAGGGGGTGAAAAACTGTTTTTT. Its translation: CASSQVTGGEKLFF.

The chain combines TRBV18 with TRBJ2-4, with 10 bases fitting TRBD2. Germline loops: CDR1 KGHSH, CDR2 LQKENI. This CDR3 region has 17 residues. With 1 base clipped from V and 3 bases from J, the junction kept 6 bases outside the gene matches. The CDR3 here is CASSPQRGGSGKNIQYF. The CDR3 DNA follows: TGTGCCAGCTCACCACAGCGGGGGGGCTCGGGCAAAAACATTCAGTACTTC.

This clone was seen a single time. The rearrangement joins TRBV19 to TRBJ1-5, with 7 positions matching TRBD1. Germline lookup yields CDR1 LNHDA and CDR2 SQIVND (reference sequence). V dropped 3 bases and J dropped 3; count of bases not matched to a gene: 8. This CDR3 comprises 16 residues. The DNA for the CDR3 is TGTGCCAGTAGTATGGGGACAGTAAATAACAATCAGCCCCAGCATTTT. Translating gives CASSMGTVNNNQPQHF.

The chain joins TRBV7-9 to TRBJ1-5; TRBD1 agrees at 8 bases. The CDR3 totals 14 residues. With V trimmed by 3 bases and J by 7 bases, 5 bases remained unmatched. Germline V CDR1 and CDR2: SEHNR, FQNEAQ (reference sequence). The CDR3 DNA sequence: TGTGCCAGCAGCTTCCCCGGACAGGGCCAGCCCCAGCATTTT. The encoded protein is CASSFPGQGQPQHF. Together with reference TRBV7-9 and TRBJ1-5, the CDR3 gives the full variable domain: DTGVSQNPRHKITKRGQNVTFRCDPISEHNRLYWYRQTLGQGPEFLTYFQNEAQLEKSRLLSDRFSAERPKGSFSTLEIQRTEQGDSAMYLCASSFPGQGQPQHFGDGTRLSIL.